These 6 T cell receptor beta chains originate from one sample sequenced in a study of T cells in women clearing cervical HPV infection. Clones were read by immunoSEQ multiplex PCR, and TCRdb kept only the in-frame ones, dropping some. Here the sample table reports tens of thousands of clones. Input material: blood buffy coat. These receptors all stem from a woman aged 18-70 years with a cervical HPV16 infection that either progressed to CIN3+ or cleared (not recorded which).

CDR3 bases read: TGCGCCAGCAGCTTGGCAGCTGGGGGGGGCAGGGAAGATGGC. Amino acids: CASSLAAGGGREDG. The full CDR3 reads CASSLAAGGGREDGYTF. The chain couples TRBV5-1 to TRBJ1-2; perhaps TRBD1 as D (6 bases). The read ends 3 residues early relative to the CDR3; the germline J gene fills the gap. Germline-derived CDR1 and CDR2 are SGHRS and YFSETQ. V was trimmed by 0 bases and J by 6 bases, leaving 21 bases between them. The CDR3 contains 17 residues.

A remark on this clone: The read ends 3 residues shy of where the CDR3 ends; the end is completed using the germline J gene. The genes are TRBV2 and TRBJ2-2, with D possibly being TRBD1 (5 bases). V lost 5 bases and J 9 bases, leaving 16 bases between the germline ends. The CDR3 runs to 14 residues. Germline CDR1 SNHLY, CDR2 FYNNEI. The CDR3 spells CASSSYYRYRELFF. The covered CDR3 bases are TGTGCCAGCAGTTCCTATTACAGGTACAGGGAG.

Note on this clone: The CDR3 goes on 3 residues after the read ends, and that part is filled in from the germline J gene. The rearrangement links TRBV19 to TRBJ2-3; 8 bases agree with TRBD2. Unmatched junction bases numbered 5, after V lost 2 bases and J lost 1 base. This CDR3 comprises 16 residues. CDR1 is LNHDA and CDR2 is SQIVND in the germline V gene (reference sequence). The sequenced part of the CDR3 DNA is TGTGCCAGTAGTATATCCCGTAGCGGGGGCACAGATACG. Residues: CASSISRSGGTDT. The entire CDR3 reads CASSISRSGGTDTQYF.

CDR3 bases read: TGCGCCAGCAGCTTGGAGCTCACAGTTTACAATGAG. Residues: CASSLELTVYNE. The complete CDR3 protein is CASSLELTVYNEQFF. The chain links TRBV5-1 to TRBJ2-1; no firm D call. The read halts 3 residues ahead of the CDR3 end, with the missing end drawn from the germline J gene. The CDR3 is made up of 15 amino acids. Trimming took 0 bases from V and 4 from J, leaving 11 bases between them. Germline CDR1 and CDR2: SGHRS and YFSETQ.

Comments on this clone: The read gets to within 3 residues of the CDR3 end, and the germline J gene fills in the rest. This chain links TRBV10-1 with TRBJ2-1, with 10 bases aligning to TRBD2. The CDR3 consists of 15 residues. V was clipped by 2 bases and J by 4 bases; unmatched bases: 2. Per the germline V gene, CDR1 is WNHNN and CDR2 is SYGVQD (reference sequence). CDR3 region: CASSELSGGYNEQFF. The sequenced part of the CDR3 DNA is TGCGCCAGCAGTGAGCTTAGCGGGGGGTACAATGAG.

Details on this clone: The read is 3 residues too short to cover the CDR3 end, so that end is filled in from the germline J gene. V is TRBV6-2 or TRBV6-3 and J is TRBJ1-2; TRBD1 aligns across 10 bases. V gave up 6 bases and J gave up 4 bases; unmatched junction bases: 8. CDR3 length equals 15 residues. Germline values: CDR1 MNHEY, CDR2 SVGEGT. The sequenced CDR3 bases are TGTGCCAGCAGCCCGCCGGGACAGGGGCCCTATGGC. Translation: CASSPPGQGPYG. The whole CDR3 is CASSPPGQGPYGYTF.